A single sample gave rise to the 9 T cell receptor beta chains below, sequenced in a study of T cells in localized non-small cell lung cancer. This table comes from immunoSEQ multiplex PCR, and its TCRdb copy is limited to in-frame clones, with some not included. The sample lists about 13,000 clones; 28% were seen once. This material consisted of lung tumor tissue, taken before any cancer treatment. Source of these receptors: a female donor over 55 with stage I lung adenocarcinoma.

This clone showed up just a few times. J is TRBJ1-1 and V is TRBV9, with a tentative D call TRBD1 (5 bases). CDR3 length: 14 residues. Germline V gene data show CDR1 as SGDLS and CDR2 as YYNGEE. V shed 1 base and J shed 4 bases, with 11 bases lying between them. This CDR3 reads CASSVRGEITEAFF. CDR3 nucleotides: TGTGCCAGCAGCGTAAGGGGAGAGATCACTGAAGCTTTCTTT.

This clone was counted a few times. The chain combines TRBV30 with TRBJ1-1; no reliable D call. Germline lookup yields CDR1 GTSNPN and CDR2 SVGIG (reference sequence). The germline V and J ends were trimmed by 2 bases and 4 bases, with 11 bases remaining between them. CDR3 length equals 13 residues. CDR3 in amino acids: CAWSYGLGTEAFF. Written as DNA, the CDR3 is TGTGCCTGGAGTTACGGCCTGGGCACTGAAGCTTTCTTT. Together with reference TRBV30 and TRBJ1-1, the CDR3 gives the full variable domain: SQTIHQWPATLVQPVGSPLSLECTVEGTSNPNLYWYRQAAGRGLQLLFYSVGIGQISSEVPQNLSASRPQDRQFILSSKKLLLSDSGFYLCAWSYGLGTEAFFGQGTRLTVV.

The chain carries TRBV11-3 and TRBJ2-5, with D unresolved. V shed 0 bases and J shed 6 bases, with 17 bases lying between them. The CDR3 is 16 amino acids. The germline V gene encodes CDR1 SGHNT and CDR2 YENEEA. DNA for the CDR3: TGTGCCAGCAGCTTAGAGAGGACCCCCCTAAGACAGACCCAGTACTTC. Its translation: CASSLERTPLRQTQYF.

In its sample, this clone was seen a few times. At one end, the junction sequence differs from germline, possibly due to a read error. The chain is built from TRBV4-1 and TRBJ1-2; D is unclear. This CDR3 region has 15 residues. Germline V gene sequence: CDR1 MGHRA, CDR2 YSYEKL. CDR3 sequence: CASSQEGMGSYGYIF. The CDR3 nucleotides are TGCGCCAGCAGCCAAGAGGGGATGGGGTCATATGGCTACATCTTC.

The chain is built from TRBV19 and TRBJ1-5, with 8 bases aligning to TRBD1. This CDR3 is 15 amino acids long. CDR1 and CDR2 (germline): LNHDA, SQIVND (reference sequence). V dropped 4 bases and J dropped 6; count of bases not matched to a gene: 8. The DNA of the CDR3 is TGTGCCAGTAGTACTAGGGCAGGGGGCCCTCAGCCCCAGCATTTT. Amino acids: CASSTRAGGPQPQHF.

This clone was counted between two and nine times. The chain joins TRBV11-3 to TRBJ1-5; D is ambiguous. The V end lost 5 bases, the J end lost 7 bases, and 15 bases lay between the germline ends. The germline CDR1 and CDR2 sequences are SGHNT and YENEEA. This CDR3 spans 14 amino acids. CDR3 amino acids: CASSPTDIWQPQHF. In nucleotides, the CDR3 is TGTGCCAGCAGCCCAACTGATATTTGGCAGCCCCAGCATTTT.

This clone was seen only a few times. The rearrangement links TRBV11-3 to TRBJ1-5; D might be TRBD1 (5 bases). CDR3 size: 14 residues. CDR1 is SGHNT, CDR2 YENEEA, per germline. The V and J ends lost 3 bases and 4 bases respectively, with 10 bases between them. This CDR3 reads CASSLQGRNQPQHF. As DNA, the CDR3 is TGTGCCAGCAGCTTGCAGGGTCGGAATCAGCCCCAGCATTTT.

The rearrangement joins TRBV18 to TRBJ1-1; D unclear. Trimming took off 4 bases at V and 7 bases at J, with 10 bases between the two ends. CDR3 length: 12 residues. The germline CDR1 and CDR2 sequences are KGHSH and LQKENI. The chain's CDR3 is CASSLGRDEAFF. In nucleotides, the CDR3 is TGTGCCAGCTCACTTGGACGGGATGAAGCTTTCTTT.

The chain has TRBV25-1 and TRBJ1-1; no clear D gene. This CDR3 has 12 residues. The germline gives CDR1 MGHDK, CDR2 SYGVNS. The ends were cut back, 5 bases at V and 5 bases at J, with 9 bases in the middle. CDR3 nucleotides: TGTGCCAGCAGTCCCCCAGGAACTGAAGCTTTCTTT. Residues: CASSPPGTEAFF.